In this sample, the clone carrying this TCR beta chain turned up many times. Its specificity is not known. This sample is part of a study of molecular identifiers for immune sequencing clone quantification. The CDR3 covers 15 residues. Trimming shortened V by 1 base and J by 3 bases, and 13 bases separated the two germline ends. Germline CDR1 SEHNR, CDR2 FQNEAQ (reference sequence). Bulk TCR libraries were made with methods that had been previously described and with listed TCR primers. One entry per CDR3 protein, called by TCRdb with MiXCR from the PCR reads. The data contain about 63,000 distinct CDR3 sequences, 15% to 20% of them seen just once; the ten biggest clones take up 1.4%. Study-wide results and caveats: Clones above 20 RNA copies contained over 98% of effector molecules but under 1% of naive ones.

The rearrangement links TRBV7-9 to TRBJ2-7; D is uncertain. Input material: naive CD8+ T cells from blood, with Jurkat cell RNA spiked in. The subset denotes: FACS-sorted CD8+CD4-CCR7+CD45RA+ naive T cells. The TCR originated in a human donor in good health. Some libraries in this study had Jurkat cell RNA spiked in. The CDR3 DNA follows: TGTGCCAGCAGCTTAGGGACCGGATTTATCTACGAGCAGTACTTC. Translating gives CASSLGTGFIYEQYF.